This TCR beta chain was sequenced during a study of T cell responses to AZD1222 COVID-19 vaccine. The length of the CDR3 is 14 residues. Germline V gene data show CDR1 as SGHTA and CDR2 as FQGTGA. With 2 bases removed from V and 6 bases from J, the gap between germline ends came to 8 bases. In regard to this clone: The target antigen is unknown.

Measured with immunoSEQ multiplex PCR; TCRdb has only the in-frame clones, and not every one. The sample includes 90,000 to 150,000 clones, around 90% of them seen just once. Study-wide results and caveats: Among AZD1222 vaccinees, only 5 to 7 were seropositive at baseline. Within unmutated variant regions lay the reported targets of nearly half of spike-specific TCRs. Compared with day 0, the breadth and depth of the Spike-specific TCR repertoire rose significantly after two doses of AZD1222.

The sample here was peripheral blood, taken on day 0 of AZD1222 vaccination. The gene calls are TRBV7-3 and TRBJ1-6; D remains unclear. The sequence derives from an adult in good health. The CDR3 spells CASSLGGSNSPLHF. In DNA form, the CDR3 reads TGTGCCAGCAGCTTAGGAGGATCTAATTCACCCCTCCACTTT. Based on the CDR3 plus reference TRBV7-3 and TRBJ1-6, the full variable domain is GAGVSQTPSNKVTEKGKYVELRCDPISGHTALYWYRQSLGQGPEFLIYFQGTGAADDSGLPNDRFFAVRPEGSVSTLKIQRTERGDSAVYLCASSLGGSNSPLHFGNGTRLTVT.